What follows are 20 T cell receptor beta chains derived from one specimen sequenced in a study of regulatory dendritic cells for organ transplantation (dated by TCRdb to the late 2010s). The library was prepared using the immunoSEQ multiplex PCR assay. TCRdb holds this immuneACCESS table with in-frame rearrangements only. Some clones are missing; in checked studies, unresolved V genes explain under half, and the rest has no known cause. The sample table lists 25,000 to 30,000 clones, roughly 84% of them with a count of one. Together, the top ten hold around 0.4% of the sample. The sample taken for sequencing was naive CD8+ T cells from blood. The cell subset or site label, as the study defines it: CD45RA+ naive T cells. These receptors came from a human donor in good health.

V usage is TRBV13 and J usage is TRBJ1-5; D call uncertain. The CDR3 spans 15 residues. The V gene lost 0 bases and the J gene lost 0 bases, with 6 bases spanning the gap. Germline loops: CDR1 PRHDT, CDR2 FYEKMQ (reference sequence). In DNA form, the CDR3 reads TGTGCCAGCAGCTTAGGGGCAGTTAGCAATCAGCCCCAGCATTTT. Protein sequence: CASSLGAVSNQPQHF.

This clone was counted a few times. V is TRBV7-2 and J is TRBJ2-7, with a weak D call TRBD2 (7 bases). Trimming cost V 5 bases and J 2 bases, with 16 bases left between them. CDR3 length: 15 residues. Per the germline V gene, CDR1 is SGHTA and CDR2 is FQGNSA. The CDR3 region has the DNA TGTGCCAGCAGCCTAGGGGCGGGGGCCGCCTACGAGCAGTACTTC. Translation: CASSLGAGAAYEQYF.

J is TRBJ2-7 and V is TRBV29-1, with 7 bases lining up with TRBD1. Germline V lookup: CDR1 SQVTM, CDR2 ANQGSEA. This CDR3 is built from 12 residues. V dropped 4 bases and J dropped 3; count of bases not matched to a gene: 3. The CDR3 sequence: CSVVPGGYEQYF. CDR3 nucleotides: TGCAGCGTTGTTCCAGGGGGCTACGAGCAGTACTTC.

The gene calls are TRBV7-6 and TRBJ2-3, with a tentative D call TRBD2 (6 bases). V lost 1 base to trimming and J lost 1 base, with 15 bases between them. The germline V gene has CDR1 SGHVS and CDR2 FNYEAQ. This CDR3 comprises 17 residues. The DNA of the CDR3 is TGTGCCAGCAGCTTAGTGTCGGGGGTTAGGCGCACAGATACGCAGTATTTT. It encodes CASSLVSGVRRTDTQYF.

The CDR3 DNA sequence: TGTGCCAGCAGTTACCTAGGAGACTACGAGCAGTACTTC. This sequence encodes CASSYLGDYEQYF. The chain has TRBV6-5 and TRBJ2-7; no definite D call. The germline gives CDR1 MNHEY, CDR2 SVGAGI. The CDR3 is 13 residues long. V lost 2 bases, J lost 3 bases, and 8 bases lay in between.

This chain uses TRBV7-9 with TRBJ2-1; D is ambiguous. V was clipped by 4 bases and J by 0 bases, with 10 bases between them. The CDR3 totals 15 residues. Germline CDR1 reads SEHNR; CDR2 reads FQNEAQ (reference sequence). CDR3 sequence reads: CASSSLPSSYNEQFF. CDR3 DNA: TGTGCCAGCAGCTCCCTACCGAGCTCCTACAATGAGCAGTTCTTC.

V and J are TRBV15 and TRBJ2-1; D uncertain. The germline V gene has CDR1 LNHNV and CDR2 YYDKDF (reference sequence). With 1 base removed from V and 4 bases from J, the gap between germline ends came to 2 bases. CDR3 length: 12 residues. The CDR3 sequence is CATSRAYNEQFF. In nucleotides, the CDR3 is TGTGCCACCAGCAGAGCTTACAATGAGCAGTTCTTC.

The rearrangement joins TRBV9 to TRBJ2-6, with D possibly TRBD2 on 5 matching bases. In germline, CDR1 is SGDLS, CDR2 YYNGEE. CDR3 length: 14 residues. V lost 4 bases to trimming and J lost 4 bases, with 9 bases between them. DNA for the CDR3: TGTGCCAGCAGCCCGGACTTGGGGGCCAACGTCCTGACTTTC. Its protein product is CASSPDLGANVLTF.

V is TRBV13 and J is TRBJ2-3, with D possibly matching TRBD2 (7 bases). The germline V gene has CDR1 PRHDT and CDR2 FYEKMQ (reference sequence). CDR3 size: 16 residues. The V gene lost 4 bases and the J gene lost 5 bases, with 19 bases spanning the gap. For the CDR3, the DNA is TGTGCCAGCAGCTCAATGTCGCGGGGGCTTCAAGATACGCAGTATTTT. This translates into CASSSMSRGLQDTQYF.

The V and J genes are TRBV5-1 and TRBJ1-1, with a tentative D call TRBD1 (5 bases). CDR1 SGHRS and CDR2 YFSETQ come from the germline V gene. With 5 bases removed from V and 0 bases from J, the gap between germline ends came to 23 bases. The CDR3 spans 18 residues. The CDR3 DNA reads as TGCGCCAGCAGGTCGTTCGGACAACCAAACCTCTTGAACACTGAAGCTTTCTTT. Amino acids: CASRSFGQPNLLNTEAFF.

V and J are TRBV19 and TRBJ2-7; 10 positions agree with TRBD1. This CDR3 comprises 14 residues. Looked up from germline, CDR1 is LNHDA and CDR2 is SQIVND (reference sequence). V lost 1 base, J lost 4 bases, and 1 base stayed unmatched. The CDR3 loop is CASSIGGQGYEQYF. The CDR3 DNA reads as TGTGCCAGTAGTATAGGGGGACAGGGGTACGAGCAGTACTTC.

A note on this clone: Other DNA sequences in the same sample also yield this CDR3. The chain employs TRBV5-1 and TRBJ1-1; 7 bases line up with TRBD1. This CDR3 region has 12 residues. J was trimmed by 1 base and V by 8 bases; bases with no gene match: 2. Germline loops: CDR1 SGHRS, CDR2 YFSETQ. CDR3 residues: CASRQGNTEAFF. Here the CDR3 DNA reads TGCGCCAGTCGACAGGGGAACACTGAAGCTTTCTTT.

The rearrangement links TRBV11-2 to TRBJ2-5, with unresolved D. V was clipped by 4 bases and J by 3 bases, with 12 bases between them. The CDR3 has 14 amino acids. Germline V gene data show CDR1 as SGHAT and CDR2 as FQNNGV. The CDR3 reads CASSSPDWEETQYF. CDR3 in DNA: TGTGCCAGCAGCTCTCCTGACTGGGAAGAGACCCAGTACTTC.

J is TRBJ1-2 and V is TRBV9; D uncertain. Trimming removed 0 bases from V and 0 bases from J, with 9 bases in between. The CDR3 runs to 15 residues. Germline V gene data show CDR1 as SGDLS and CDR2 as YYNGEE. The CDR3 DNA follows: TGTGCCAGCAGCGTAGCTTTCGCAGCTAACTATGGCTACACCTTC. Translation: CASSVAFAANYGYTF.

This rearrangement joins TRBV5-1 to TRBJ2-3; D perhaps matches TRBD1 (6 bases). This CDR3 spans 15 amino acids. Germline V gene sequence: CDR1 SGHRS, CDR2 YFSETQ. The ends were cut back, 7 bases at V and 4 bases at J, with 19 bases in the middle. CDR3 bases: TGCGCCAGCGATCCGCGCCTCAGGGGCCCAGATACGCAGTATTTT. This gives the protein CASDPRLRGPDTQYF.

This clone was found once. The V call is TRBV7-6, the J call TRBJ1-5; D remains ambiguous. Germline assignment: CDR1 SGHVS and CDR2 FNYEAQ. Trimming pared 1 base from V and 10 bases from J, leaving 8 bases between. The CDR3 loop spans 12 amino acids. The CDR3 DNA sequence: TGTGCCAGCAGCTTAGTCGGAGAACCCCAGCATTTT. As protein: CASSLVGEPQHF. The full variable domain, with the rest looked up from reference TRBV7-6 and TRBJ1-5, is GAGVSQSPRYKVTKRGQDVALRCDPISGHVSLYWYRQALGQGPEFLTYFNYEAQQDKSGLPNDRFSAERPEGSISTLTIQRTEQRDSAMYRCASSLVGEPQHFGDGTRLSIL.

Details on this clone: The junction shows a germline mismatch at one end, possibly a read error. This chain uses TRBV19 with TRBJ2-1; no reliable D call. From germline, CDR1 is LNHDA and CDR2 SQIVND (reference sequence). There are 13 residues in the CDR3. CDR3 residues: CASSFAPYDEQFF. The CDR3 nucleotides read TGTGCCAGTAGTTTCGCCCCCTACGATGAGCAGTTCTTC.

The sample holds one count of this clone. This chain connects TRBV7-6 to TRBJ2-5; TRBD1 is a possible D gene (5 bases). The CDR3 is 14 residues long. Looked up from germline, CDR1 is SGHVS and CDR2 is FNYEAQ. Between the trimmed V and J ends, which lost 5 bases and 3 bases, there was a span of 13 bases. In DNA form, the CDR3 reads TGTGCCAGCAGCCCAGGGATTCCCAAAGAGACCCAGTACTTC. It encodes CASSPGIPKETQYF.

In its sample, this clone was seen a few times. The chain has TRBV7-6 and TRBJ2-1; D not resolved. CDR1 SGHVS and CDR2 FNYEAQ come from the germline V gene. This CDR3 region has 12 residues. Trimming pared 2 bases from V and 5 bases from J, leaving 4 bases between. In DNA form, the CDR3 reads TGTGCCAGCAGCTTACCAGACAATGAGCAGTTCTTC. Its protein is CASSLPDNEQFF. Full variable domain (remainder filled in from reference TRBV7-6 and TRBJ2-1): GAGVSQSPRYKVTKRGQDVALRCDPISGHVSLYWYRQALGQGPEFLTYFNYEAQQDKSGLPNDRFSAERPEGSISTLTIQRTEQRDSAMYRCASSLPDNEQFFGPGTRLTVL.

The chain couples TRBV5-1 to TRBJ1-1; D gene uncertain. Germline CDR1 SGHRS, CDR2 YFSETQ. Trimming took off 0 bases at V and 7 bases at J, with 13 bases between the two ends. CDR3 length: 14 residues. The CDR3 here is CASSLASRGSEAFF. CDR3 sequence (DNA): TGCGCCAGCAGCTTGGCGTCGCGAGGCAGTGAAGCTTTCTTT.